A single sample is the source of the 4 T cell receptor beta chains below, sequenced in a study of human T cells and chemical hapten exposure. A single record per CDR3 protein comes from TCRdb applying MiXCR to the RACE reads. The sample lists 350,000 to 450,000 distinct CDR3 sequences, around 5.5% occurring once. This sample's time point: pre-sensitization, week 0. Noted treatment: therapeutic diphenylcyclopropenone sensitization with weekly scalp DPC. The material was whole blood, obtained in connection with sensitization to the hapten diphenylcyclopropenone (DPC). Every receptor here comes from a woman aged 50 to 60 with alopecia areata. Some clones in this sample may be carry-over from other donors' samples.

This clonotype was detected ten times or more. This rearrangement joins TRBV7-9 to TRBJ1-1; D not certain. Trimming shortened V by 1 base and J by 1 base, and 10 bases separated the two germline ends. The CDR3 is made up of 15 amino acids. In germline, CDR1 is SEHNR, CDR2 FQNEAQ (reference sequence). The CDR3: CASSLGRRENTEAFF. The CDR3 nucleotides are TGTGCCAGCAGCTTAGGCAGGAGAGAGAACACTGAAGCTTTCTTT.

V and J are TRBV27 and TRBJ1-5, with D maybe TRBD1 (6 bases). The V and J ends lost 7 bases and 2 bases respectively, with 18 bases between them. CDR1 is MNHEY, CDR2 SMNVEV, per germline (reference sequence). The CDR3 is 16 residues long. CDR3 sequence (DNA): TGTGCCAGCAACATAAGGCCAGAGGGGGGCAATCAGCCCCAGCATTTT. This sequence encodes CASNIRPEGGNQPQHF.

The CDR3 spells CSASKPGGLDTQYF. The CDR3 region has the DNA TGCAGTGCTAGCAAACCGGGGGGGCTAGATACGCAGTATTTT. The rearrangement links TRBV20-1 to TRBJ2-3; 8 bases match TRBD2. The CDR3 is made up of 14 amino acids. The V and J ends lost 3 bases and 5 bases, in that order; junction bases with no gene match: 7. CDR1 is DFQATT and CDR2 is SNEGSKA in the germline V gene (reference sequence).

This clonotype was counted a few times. The chain has TRBV11-3 and TRBJ1-6; weak D call: TRBD1 (6 bases). Trimming removed 5 bases from V and 6 bases from J, with 20 bases in between. The CDR3 totals 17 residues. Germline V gives CDR1 SGHNT, CDR2 YENEEA. The CDR3 is CASSPPYRERFNSPLHF. The CDR3 nucleotides are TGTGCCAGCAGCCCACCATACAGGGAGAGATTTAATTCACCCCTCCACTTT.